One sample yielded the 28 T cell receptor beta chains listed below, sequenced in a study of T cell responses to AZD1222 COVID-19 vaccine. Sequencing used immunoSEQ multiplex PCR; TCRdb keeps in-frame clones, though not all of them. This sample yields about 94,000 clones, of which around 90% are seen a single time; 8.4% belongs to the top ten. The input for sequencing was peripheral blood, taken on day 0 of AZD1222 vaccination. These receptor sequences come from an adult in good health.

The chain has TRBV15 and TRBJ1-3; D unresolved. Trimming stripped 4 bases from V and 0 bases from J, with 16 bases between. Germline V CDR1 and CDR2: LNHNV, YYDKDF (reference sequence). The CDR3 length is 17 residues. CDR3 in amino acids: CATSTGGALFSGNTIYF. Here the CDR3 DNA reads TGTGCCACCAGCACAGGCGGAGCCCTCTTCTCTGGAAACACCATATATTTT.

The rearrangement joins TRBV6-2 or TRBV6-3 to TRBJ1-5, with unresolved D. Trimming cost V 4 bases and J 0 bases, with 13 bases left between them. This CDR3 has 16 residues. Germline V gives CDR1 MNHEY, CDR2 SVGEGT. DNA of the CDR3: TGTGCCAGCAGTTCCCTCGACGGGCTTAGCAATCAGCCCCAGCATTTT. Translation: CASSSLDGLSNQPQHF.

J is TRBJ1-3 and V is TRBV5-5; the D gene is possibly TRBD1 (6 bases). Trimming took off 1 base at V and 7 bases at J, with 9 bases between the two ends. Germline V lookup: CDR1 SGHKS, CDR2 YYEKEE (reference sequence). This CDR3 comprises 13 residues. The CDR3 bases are TGTGCCAGCAGCTTGTGGCAGGGGAACACCATATATTTT. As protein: CASSLWQGNTIYF.

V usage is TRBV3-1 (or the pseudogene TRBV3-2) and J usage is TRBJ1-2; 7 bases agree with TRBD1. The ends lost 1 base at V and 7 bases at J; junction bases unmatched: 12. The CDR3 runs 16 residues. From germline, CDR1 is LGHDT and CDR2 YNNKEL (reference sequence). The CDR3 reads CASSQAIQGLSSGYTF. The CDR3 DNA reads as TGTGCCAGCAGCCAAGCCATACAGGGGTTGTCTAGTGGCTACACCTTC.

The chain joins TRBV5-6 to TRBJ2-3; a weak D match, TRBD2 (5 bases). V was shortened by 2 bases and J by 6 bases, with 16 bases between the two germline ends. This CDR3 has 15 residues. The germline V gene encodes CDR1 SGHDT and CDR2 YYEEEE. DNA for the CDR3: TGTGCCAGCAGCTTTGGGAGCGACCCGGAGGATACGCAGTATTTT. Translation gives CASSFGSDPEDTQYF.

CDR3 loop: CATSRDVGDNQPQHF. CDR3 sequence (DNA): TGTGCCACCAGCAGAGACGTAGGGGACAATCAGCCCCAGCATTTT. The chain has TRBV15 and TRBJ1-5; TRBD1 is a possible D gene (5 bases). The V end lost 0 bases, the J end lost 3 bases, and 9 bases lay between the germline ends. There are 15 residues in the CDR3. The V gene's germline CDR1 is LNHNV and CDR2 YYDKDF (reference sequence).

The CDR3 protein is CASSLGGGSYNEQFF. The CDR3 nucleotides are TGTGCCAGCAGCTTAGGCGGGGGCTCGTACAATGAGCAGTTCTTC. The chain has TRBV7-2 and TRBJ2-1; tentative D call: TRBD2 (7 bases). Trimming took 1 base from V and 4 from J, leaving 11 bases between them. Germline V CDR1 and CDR2: SGHTA, FQGNSA. The CDR3 runs to 15 residues. The complete variable domain, with remaining parts taken from reference TRBV7-2 and TRBJ2-1, reads GAGVSQSPSNKVTEKGKDVELRCDPISGHTALYWYRQSLGQGLEFLIYFQGNSAPDKSGLPSDRFSAERTGGSVSTLTIQRTQQEDSAVYLCASSLGGGSYNEQFFGPGTRLTVL.

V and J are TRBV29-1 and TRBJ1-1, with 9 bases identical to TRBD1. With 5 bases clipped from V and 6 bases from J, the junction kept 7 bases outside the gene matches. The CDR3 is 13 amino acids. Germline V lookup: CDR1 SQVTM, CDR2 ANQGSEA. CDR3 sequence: CSVFRTGVAEAFF. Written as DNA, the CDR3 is TGCAGCGTTTTCCGGACAGGGGTTGCTGAAGCTTTCTTT.

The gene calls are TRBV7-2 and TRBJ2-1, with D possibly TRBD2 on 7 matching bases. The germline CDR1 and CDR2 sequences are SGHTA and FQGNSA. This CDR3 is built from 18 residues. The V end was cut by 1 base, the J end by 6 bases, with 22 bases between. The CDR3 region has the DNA TGTGCCAGCAGCTTAGAACCCCTTGCATCGGGGGGCGTCAATGAGCAGTTCTTC. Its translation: CASSLEPLASGGVNEQFF. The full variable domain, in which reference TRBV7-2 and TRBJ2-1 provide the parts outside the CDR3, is GAGVSQSPSNKVTEKGKDVELRCDPISGHTALYWYRQSLGQGLEFLIYFQGNSAPDKSGLPSDRFSAERTGGSVSTLTIQRTQQEDSAVYLCASSLEPLASGGVNEQFFGPGTRLTVL.

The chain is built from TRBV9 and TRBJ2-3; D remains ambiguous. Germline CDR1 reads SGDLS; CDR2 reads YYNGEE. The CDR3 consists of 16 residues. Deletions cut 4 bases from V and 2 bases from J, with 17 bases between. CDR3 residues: CASSSDGSGNTDTQYF. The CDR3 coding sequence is TGTGCCAGCAGCAGCGACGGCAGTGGAAACACAGATACGCAGTATTTT.

The CDR3 here is CASSGQELLNYGYTF. CDR3 bases: TGTGCCAGTTCAGGTCAGGAGCTACTTAACTATGGCTACACCTTC. The rearrangement joins TRBV19 to TRBJ1-2; no firm D call. Germline CDR1 and CDR2: LNHDA and SQIVND (reference sequence). This CDR3 is built from 15 residues. V dropped 8 bases and J dropped 1 base, with 17 bases sitting between them.

Here the CDR3 reads CATSDSGNTQYF. The DNA of the CDR3 is TGTGCCACCAGTGATTCCGGGAATACGCAGTATTTT. The chain recombines TRBV24-1 with TRBJ2-3; possible D gene TRBD2, 5 bases. V was cut by 2 bases and J by 7 bases, with 6 bases left in between. The CDR3 loop spans 12 amino acids. Per the germline V gene, CDR1 is KGHDR and CDR2 is SFDVKD.

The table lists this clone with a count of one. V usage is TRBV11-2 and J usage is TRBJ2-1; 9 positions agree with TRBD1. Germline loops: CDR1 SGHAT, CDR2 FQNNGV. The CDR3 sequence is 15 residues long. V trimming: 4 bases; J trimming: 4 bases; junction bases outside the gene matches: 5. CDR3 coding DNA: TGTGCCAGCAGCTCCGGGACAGGGTCATACAATGAGCAGTTCTTC. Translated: CASSSGTGSYNEQFF.

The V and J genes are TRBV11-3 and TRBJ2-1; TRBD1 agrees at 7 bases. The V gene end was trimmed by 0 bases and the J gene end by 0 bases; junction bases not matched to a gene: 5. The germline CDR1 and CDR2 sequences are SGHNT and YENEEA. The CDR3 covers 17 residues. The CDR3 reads CASSLDSTGVSYNEQFF. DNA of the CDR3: TGTGCCAGCAGCTTAGATTCAACAGGGGTCTCCTACAATGAGCAGTTCTTC. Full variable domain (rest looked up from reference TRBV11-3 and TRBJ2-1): EAGVVQSPRYKIIEKKQPVAFWCNPISGHNTLYWYLQNLGQGPELLIRYENEEAVDDSQLPKDRFSAERLKGVDSTLKIQPAELGDSAVYLCASSLDSTGVSYNEQFFGPGTRLTVL.

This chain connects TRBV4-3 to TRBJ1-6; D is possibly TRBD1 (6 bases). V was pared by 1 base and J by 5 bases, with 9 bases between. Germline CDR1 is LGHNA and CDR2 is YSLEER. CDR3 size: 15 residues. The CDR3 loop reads CASSQGNRDNSPLHF. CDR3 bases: TGCGCCAGCAGCCAAGGAAACAGGGATAATTCACCCCTCCACTTT.

DNA for the CDR3: TGTGCCAGCAGCCCCGGGACTAGCGGGGGATTTACCCTCTACGAGCAGTACTTC. Its translation is CASSPGTSGGFTLYEQYF. The V call is TRBV9, the J call TRBJ2-7, with 14 bases aligning to TRBD2. The J segment lost 3 bases and the V segment lost 4 bases, leaving 12 bases of the junction unmatched. CDR1 is SGDLS, CDR2 YYNGEE, per germline. The CDR3 totals 18 residues.

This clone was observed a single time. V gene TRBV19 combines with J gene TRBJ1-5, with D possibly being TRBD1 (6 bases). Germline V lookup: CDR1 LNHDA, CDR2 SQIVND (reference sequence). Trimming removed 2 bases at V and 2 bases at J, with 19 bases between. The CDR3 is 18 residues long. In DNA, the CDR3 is TGTGCCAGTAGTATATCGGACAGTCTCTTCGGTGGCAATCAGCCCCAGCATTTT. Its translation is CASSISDSLFGGNQPQHF.

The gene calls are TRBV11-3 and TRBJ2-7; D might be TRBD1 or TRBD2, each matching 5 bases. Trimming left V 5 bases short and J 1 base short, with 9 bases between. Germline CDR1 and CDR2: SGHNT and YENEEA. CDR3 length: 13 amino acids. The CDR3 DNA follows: TGTGCCAGCAGCCGGGACGCATCCTACGAGCAGTACTTC. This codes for CASSRDASYEQYF.

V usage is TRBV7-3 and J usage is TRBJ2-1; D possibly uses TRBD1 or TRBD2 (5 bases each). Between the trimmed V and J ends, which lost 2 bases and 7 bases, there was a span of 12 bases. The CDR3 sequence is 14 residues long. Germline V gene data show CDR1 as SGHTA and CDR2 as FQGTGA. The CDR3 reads CASSLVGPRNEQFF. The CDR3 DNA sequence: TGTGCCAGCAGCTTAGTGGGACCCCGGAATGAGCAGTTCTTC.

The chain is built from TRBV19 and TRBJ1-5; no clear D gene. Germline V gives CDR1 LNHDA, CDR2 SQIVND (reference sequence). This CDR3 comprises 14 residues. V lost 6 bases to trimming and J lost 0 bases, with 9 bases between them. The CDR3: CASRVDPSNQPQHF. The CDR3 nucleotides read TGTGCCAGTAGGGTGGACCCTAGCAATCAGCCCCAGCATTTT.

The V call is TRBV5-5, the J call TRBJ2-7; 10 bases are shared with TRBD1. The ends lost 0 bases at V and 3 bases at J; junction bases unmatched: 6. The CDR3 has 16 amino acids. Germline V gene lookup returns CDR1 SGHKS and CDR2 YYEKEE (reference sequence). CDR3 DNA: TGTGCCAGCAGCTTGGGGATTGGACAGGGGGACTACGAGCAGTACTTC. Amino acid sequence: CASSLGIGQGDYEQYF. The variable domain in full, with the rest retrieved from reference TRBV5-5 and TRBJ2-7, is DAGVTQSPTHLIKTRGQQVTLRCSPISGHKSVSWYQQVLGQGPQFIFQYYEKEERGRGNFPDRFSARQFPNYSSELNVNALLLGDSALYLCASSLGIGQGDYEQYFGPGTRLTVT.

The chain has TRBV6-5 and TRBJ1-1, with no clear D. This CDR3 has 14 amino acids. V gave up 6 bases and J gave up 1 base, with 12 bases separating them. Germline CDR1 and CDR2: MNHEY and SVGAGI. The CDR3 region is CASRPQSGNTEAFF. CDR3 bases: TGTGCCAGCAGACCCCAGTCCGGGAACACTGAAGCTTTCTTT.

The CDR3 loop reads CASSPDVPGGYTF. The CDR3 nucleotides are TGCGCCAGCAGCCCGGACGTACCCGGCGGCTACACCTTC. The chain carries TRBV5-1 and TRBJ1-2; D unresolved. The CDR3 is 13 residues long. Germline CDR1 is SGHRS and CDR2 is YFSETQ. V lost 4 bases and J 8 bases, leaving 15 bases between the germline ends.

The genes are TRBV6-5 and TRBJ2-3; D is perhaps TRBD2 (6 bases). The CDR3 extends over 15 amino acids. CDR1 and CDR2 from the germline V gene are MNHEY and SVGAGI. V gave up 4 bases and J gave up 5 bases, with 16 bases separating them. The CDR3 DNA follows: TGTGCCAGCAGTTCCCAACGGGACTCGGGAGATACGCAGTATTTT. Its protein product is CASSSQRDSGDTQYF.

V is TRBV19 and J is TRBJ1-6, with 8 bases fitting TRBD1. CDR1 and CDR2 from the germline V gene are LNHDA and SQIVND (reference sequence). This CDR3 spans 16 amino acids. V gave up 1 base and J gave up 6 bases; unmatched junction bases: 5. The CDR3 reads CASSIGGGQGNSPLHF. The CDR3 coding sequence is TGTGCCAGTAGTATAGGAGGCGGACAGGGTAATTCACCCCTCCACTTT.

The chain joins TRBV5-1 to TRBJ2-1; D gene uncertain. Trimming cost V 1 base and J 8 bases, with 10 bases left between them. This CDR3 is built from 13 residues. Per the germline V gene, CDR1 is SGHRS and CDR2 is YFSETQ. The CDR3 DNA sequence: TGCGCCAGCAGCTTGAATCGGCCCGATGAGCAGTTCTTC. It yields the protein CASSLNRPDEQFF.

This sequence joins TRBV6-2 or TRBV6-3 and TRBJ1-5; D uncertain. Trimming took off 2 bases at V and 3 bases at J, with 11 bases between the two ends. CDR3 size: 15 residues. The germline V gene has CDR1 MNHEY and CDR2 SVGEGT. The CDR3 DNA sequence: TGTGCCAGCAGTTACAGTGGCGGTCCCAATCAGCCCCAGCATTTT. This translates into CASSYSGGPNQPQHF.

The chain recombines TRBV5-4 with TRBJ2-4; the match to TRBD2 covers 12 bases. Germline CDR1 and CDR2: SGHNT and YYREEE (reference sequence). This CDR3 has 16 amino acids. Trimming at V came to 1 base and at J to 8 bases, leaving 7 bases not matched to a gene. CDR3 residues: CASSLSSGGAPYIQYF. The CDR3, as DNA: TGTGCCAGCAGCTTGTCTAGCGGGGGGGCTCCGTACATTCAGTACTTC.